The 4 T cell receptor beta chains below all came from one sample that was sequenced in a study of robustness of blood B and T cell sequencing (dated by TCRdb to the late 2010s). mRNA, which captures expressed receptors, was used instead of genomic DNA for quantification of TCRbeta repertoires. The library was prepared using PCR. The reads were generated on an Illumina MiSeq. Synthesis of cDNA relied on SMARTScribe reverse transcriptase together with a 5' template-switch oligo that added a universal priming site. The template-switch oligo carried a 12-nucleotide random unique molecular identifier (UMI) that tagged each cDNA molecule. In-frame beta chains were kept once TCRdb had trimmed the public reads at Q25 with fastp and called clones with MiXCR. Each entry merges the rows of one CDR3 protein and shows their most common DNA and genes. This sample gives 1,500 to 2,000 distinct CDR3 sequences in total; 55% to 75% of them show up just once. The leading ten clones occupy more than 40% of the sample.

The specimen sequenced was peripheral blood. These receptors were obtained from a human donor in good health.

Here the CDR3 DNA reads TGCAGTGGGCTAGCGGGGGACGGCAAAAACATTCAGTACTTC. It codes for CSGLAGDGKNIQYF. The V gene is TRBV20-1, the J gene TRBJ2-4, with TRBD2 identical over 10 bases. CDR1 and CDR2 from the germline V gene are DFQATT and SNEGSKA (reference sequence). The CDR3 totals 14 residues. V was clipped by 7 bases and J by 3 bases; unmatched bases: 6.

V usage is TRBV15 and J usage is TRBJ1-5; D possibly corresponds to TRBD1 (6 bases). V was shortened by 0 bases and J by 7 bases, with 16 bases between the two germline ends. CDR1 and CDR2 from the germline V gene are LNHNV and YYDKDF (reference sequence). The CDR3 has 16 residues. The DNA for the CDR3 is TGTGCCACCAGCAGAGATTCAGGGGAAGTTGGGCAGCCCCAGCATTTT. Residues: CATSRDSGEVGQPQHF.

The V and J genes are TRBV7-9 and TRBJ2-7, with TRBD1 matching over 7 bases. V gave up 1 base and J gave up 6 bases; unmatched junction bases: 9. The CDR3 has 15 residues. Per the germline V gene, CDR1 is SEHNR and CDR2 is FQNEAQ (reference sequence). The CDR3 DNA sequence: TGTGCCAGCAGCTTAGGGAGGTCAGGGGGATCCGAGCAGTACTTC. Amino acid sequence: CASSLGRSGGSEQYF.

V usage is TRBV3-1 and J usage is TRBJ2-3, with D perhaps TRBD1 (5 bases). Trimming shortened V by 0 bases and J by 6 bases, and 13 bases separated the two germline ends. This CDR3 has 15 residues. Germline V gene lookup returns CDR1 LGHDT and CDR2 YNNKEL (reference sequence). CDR3 bases: TGTGCCAGCAGCCAAGACCGCCTGGGGCCTGATACGCAGTATTTT. As protein: CASSQDRLGPDTQYF.